This entry lists 25 T cell receptor beta chains sequenced from one sample in a study of monozygotic twins with inflammatory bowel disease. With the 5' RACE reads reprocessed, TCRdb shows one record per CDR3 protein and no DNA. This repertoire includes fewer than 400,000 distinct CDR3 sequences. Sample: blood. These receptors originate from a human donor with ulcerative colitis or Crohn's disease, or a healthy co-twin of an affected twin (not recorded which).

The V gene is TRBV15, the J gene TRBJ1-2; the D call of TRBD1 rests on TCRdb alone, since no DNA is present to check it. Germline values: CDR1 LNHNV, CDR2 YYDKDF (reference sequence). This CDR3 comprises 16 residues. This CDR3 reads CATSRDLVRVLGGYTF.

The chain joins TRBV12-3 or TRBV12-4 to TRBJ1-1; TCRdb lists TRBD1, though no DNA is available to test this call. The CDR3 sequence is 12 residues long. This CDR3 is CASSPQGAEAFF.

This chain joins TRBV11-2 and TRBJ2-5; with no DNA, the TCRdb D assignment of TRBD2 cannot be verified. This CDR3 contains 12 residues. From germline, CDR1 is SGHAT and CDR2 FQNNGV. CDR3 residues: CASSLDSPRLYF.

The chain uses TRBV5-4 and TRBJ2-1. Germline CDR1 reads SGHNT; CDR2 reads YYREEE (reference sequence). The CDR3 contains 15 residues. CDR3 sequence: CASSSGRGTYNEQFF.

The chain carries TRBV29-1 and TRBJ1-3. The CDR3 has 12 residues. The germline CDR1 and CDR2 sequences are SQVTM and ANQGSEA. The CDR3 sequence is CSVLDSGNTIYF. The full variable domain, completed using reference TRBV29-1 and TRBJ1-3, is SAVISQKPSRDICQRGTSLTIQCQVDSQVTMMFWYRQQPGQSLTLIATANQGSEATYESGFVIDKFPISRPNLTFSTLTVSNMSPEDSSIYLCSVLDSGNTIYFGEGSWLTVV.

V gene TRBV6-2 or TRBV6-3 combines with J gene TRBJ2-7; TCRdb outputs TRBD2, but without DNA this stays unchecked. This CDR3 contains 19 residues. Germline values: CDR1 MNHEY, CDR2 SVGEGT. The CDR3 here is CASSFRSGTSAPRSYEQYF.

The chain carries TRBV10-3 and TRBJ2-5; TCRdb's D call of TRBD2 is untestable without DNA. The CDR3 is 15 residues long. The germline gives CDR1 ENHRY, CDR2 SYGVKD. The CDR3: CATRLAGEKMETQYF.

V gene TRBV6-1 combines with J gene TRBJ1-1; the TCRdb D gene call, TRBD1, has no DNA to confirm it. The CDR3 consists of 14 residues. Germline V CDR1 and CDR2: MNHNS, SASEGT. CDR3 sequence reads: CASRPNRQGSEAFF.

The chain carries TRBV9 and TRBJ2-7. Germline CDR1 and CDR2: SGDLS and YYNGEE. This CDR3 contains 13 residues. This CDR3 is CASSVVPNYEQYF.

The V and J genes are TRBV9 and TRBJ2-1; TCRdb designates TRBD2, a call that cannot be tested without DNA. The germline V gene encodes CDR1 SGDLS and CDR2 YYNGEE. The CDR3 loop spans 15 amino acids. The CDR3 here is CASSVEWGGRDEQFF.

The chain has TRBV5-1 and TRBJ2-7; TCRdb designates TRBD2, a call that cannot be tested without DNA. The CDR3 is 13 residues long. Germline loops: CDR1 SGHRS, CDR2 YFSETQ. CDR3 protein: CASTASGSREQYF.

The chain couples TRBV28 to TRBJ2-5. Germline V gives CDR1 MDHEN, CDR2 SYDVKM. The length of the CDR3 is 11 residues. The CDR3 loop is CASSFVGTQYF.

The rearrangement uses TRBV5-5 and TRBJ2-1. This CDR3 spans 13 amino acids. Germline lookup yields CDR1 SGHKS and CDR2 YYEKEE (reference sequence). CDR3 region: CASSFLLYNEQFF.

The rearrangement joins TRBV20-1 to TRBJ1-3; TCRdb returns TRBD1, unconfirmable since there is no DNA. The CDR3 has 14 amino acids. Germline V gene data show CDR1 as DFQATT and CDR2 as SNEGSKA (reference sequence). CDR3 loop: CSAKTGGSGNTIYF.

The chain employs TRBV11-2 and TRBJ2-5; the TCRdb call, TRBD2, lacks DNA for checking. The V gene's germline CDR1 is SGHAT and CDR2 FQNNGV. CDR3 length: 18 amino acids. The CDR3 reads CASSLEVRASGIQETQYF.

The chain combines TRBV7-2 with TRBJ2-7; the D gene TCRdb calls, TRBD1, cannot be checked with no DNA. The CDR3 spans 14 residues. Per the germline V gene, CDR1 is SGHTA and CDR2 is FQGNSA. The CDR3 loop is CASSPGFAAGEQYF. Complete variable domain (other parts from reference TRBV7-2 and TRBJ2-7): GAGVSQSPSNKVTEKGKDVELRCDPISGHTALYWYRQSLGQGLEFLIYFQGNSAPDKSGLPSDRFSAERTGGSVSTLTIQRTQQEDSAVYLCASSPGFAAGEQYFGPGTRLTVT.

V gene TRBV5-1 combines with J gene TRBJ2-1. Germline V gene lookup returns CDR1 SGHRS and CDR2 YFSETQ. The CDR3 length is 14 residues. The CDR3 region is CASSQIGSNNEQFF.

The chain recombines TRBV12-3 or TRBV12-4 with TRBJ2-1; TCRdb's assignment of TRBD1 cannot be checked, as there is no DNA. The CDR3 sequence is 16 residues long. The CDR3 loop is CASSFLQGSSYNEQFF.

The V gene is TRBV12-3 or TRBV12-4, the J gene TRBJ1-2. There are 13 residues in the CDR3. CDR3 residues: CASSFGPGLGYTF.

V gene TRBV2 combines with J gene TRBJ1-5; the TRBD1 assignment by TCRdb is unverifiable without DNA. CDR1 is SNHLY and CDR2 is FYNNEI in the germline V gene. The CDR3 is 15 residues long. CDR3 sequence reads: CASHRTGNSNQPQHF.

The chain joins TRBV28 to TRBJ2-7; TCRdb's D call of TRBD1 is untestable without DNA. The CDR3 spans 11 residues. The V gene's germline CDR1 is MDHEN and CDR2 SYDVKM. The CDR3: CASETGVGQYF.

The rearrangement joins TRBV10-3 to TRBJ2-7. Germline CDR1 is ENHRY and CDR2 is SYGVKD. This CDR3 spans 13 amino acids. CDR3 residues: CAINTDGFYEQYF.

This chain's CDR3 is CASSQVTGSLEQYF. The chain joins TRBV3-1 to TRBJ2-7; the TCRdb D gene call, TRBD1, has no DNA to confirm it. The CDR3 is 14 amino acids. Per the germline V gene, CDR1 is LGHDT and CDR2 is YNNKEL (reference sequence).

Here the CDR3 reads CASSPRTPGMNTEAFF. The V gene is TRBV19, the J gene TRBJ1-1. The CDR3 totals 16 residues. Per the germline V gene, CDR1 is LNHDA and CDR2 is SQIVND (reference sequence).

The rearrangement uses TRBV10-3 and TRBJ2-7; checking the TCRdb D call of TRBD1 is not possible without DNA. Germline CDR1 reads ENHRY; CDR2 reads SYGVKD. The length of the CDR3 is 14 residues. Here the CDR3 reads CAIRGQGATYEQYF.